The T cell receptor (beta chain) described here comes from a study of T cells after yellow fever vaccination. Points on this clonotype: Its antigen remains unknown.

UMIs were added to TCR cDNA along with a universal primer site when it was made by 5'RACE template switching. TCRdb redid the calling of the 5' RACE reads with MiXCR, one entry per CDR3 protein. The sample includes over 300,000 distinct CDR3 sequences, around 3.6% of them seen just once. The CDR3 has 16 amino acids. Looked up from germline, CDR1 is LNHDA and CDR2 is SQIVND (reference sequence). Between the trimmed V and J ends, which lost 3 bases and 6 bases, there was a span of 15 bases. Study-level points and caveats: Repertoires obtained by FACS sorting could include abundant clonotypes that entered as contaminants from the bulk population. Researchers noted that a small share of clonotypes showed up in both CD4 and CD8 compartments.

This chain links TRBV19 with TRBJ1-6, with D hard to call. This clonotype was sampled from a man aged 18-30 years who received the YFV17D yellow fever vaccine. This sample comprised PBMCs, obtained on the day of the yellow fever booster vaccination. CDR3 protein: CASSMIRGPGNSPLHF. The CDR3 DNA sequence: TGTGCCAGTAGTATGATTCGCGGCCCGGGTAATTCACCCCTCCACTTT.